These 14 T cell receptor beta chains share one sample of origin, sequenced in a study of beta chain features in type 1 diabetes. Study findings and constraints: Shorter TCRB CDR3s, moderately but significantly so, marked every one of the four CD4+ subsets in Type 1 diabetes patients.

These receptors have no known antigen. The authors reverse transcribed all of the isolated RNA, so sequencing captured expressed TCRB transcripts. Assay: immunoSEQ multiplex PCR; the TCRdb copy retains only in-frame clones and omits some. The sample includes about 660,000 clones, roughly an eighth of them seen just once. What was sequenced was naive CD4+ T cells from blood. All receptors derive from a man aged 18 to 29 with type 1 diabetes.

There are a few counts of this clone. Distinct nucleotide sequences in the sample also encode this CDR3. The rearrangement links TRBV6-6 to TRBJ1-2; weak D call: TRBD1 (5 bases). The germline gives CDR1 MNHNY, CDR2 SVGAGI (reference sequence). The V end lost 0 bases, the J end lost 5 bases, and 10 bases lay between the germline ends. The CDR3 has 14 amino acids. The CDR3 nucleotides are TGTGCCAGCAGTTACTCGACGGACATTTATGGCTACACCTTC. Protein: CASSYSTDIYGYTF.

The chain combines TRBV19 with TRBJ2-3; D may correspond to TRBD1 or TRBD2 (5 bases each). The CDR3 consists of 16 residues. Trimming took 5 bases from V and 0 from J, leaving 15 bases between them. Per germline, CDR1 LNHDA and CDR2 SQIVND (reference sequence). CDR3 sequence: CASSVGTGPSTDTQYF. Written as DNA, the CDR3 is TGTGCCAGTAGTGTCGGAACGGGGCCGAGCACAGATACGCAGTATTTT. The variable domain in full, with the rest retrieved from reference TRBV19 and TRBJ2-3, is DGGITQSPKYLFRKEGQNVTLSCEQNLNHDAMYWYRQDPGQGLRLIYYSQIVNDFQKGDIAEGYSVSREKKESFPLTVTSAQKNPTAFYLCASSVGTGPSTDTQYFGPGTRLTVL.

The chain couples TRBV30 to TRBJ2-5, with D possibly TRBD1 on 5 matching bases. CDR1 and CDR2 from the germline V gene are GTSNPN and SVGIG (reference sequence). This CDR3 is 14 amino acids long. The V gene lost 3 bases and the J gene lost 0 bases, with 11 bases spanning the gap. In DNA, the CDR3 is TGTGCCTGGAGGGAAACAGGATACCAAGAGACCCAGTACTTC. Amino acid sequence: CAWRETGYQETQYF.

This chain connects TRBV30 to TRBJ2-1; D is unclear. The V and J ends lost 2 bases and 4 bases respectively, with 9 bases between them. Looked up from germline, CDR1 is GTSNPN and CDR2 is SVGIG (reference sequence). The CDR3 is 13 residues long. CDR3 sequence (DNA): TGTGCCTGGAGTAGTGGGCCTTACAATGAGCAGTTCTTC. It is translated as CAWSSGPYNEQFF.

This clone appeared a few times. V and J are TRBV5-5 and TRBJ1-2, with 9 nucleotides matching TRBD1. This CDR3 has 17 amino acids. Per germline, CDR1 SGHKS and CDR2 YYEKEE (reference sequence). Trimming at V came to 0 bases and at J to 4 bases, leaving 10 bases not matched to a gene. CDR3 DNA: TGTGCCAGCAGCTTGGGCCCAACCGGGACAGGGTTCTATGGCTACACCTTC. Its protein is CASSLGPTGTGFYGYTF.

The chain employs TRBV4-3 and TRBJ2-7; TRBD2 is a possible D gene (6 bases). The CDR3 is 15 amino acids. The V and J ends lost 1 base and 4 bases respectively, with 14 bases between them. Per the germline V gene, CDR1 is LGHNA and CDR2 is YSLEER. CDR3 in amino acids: CASSQGRDLLYEQYF. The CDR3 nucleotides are TGCGCCAGCAGCCAAGGGAGGGACTTGTTATACGAGCAGTACTTC.

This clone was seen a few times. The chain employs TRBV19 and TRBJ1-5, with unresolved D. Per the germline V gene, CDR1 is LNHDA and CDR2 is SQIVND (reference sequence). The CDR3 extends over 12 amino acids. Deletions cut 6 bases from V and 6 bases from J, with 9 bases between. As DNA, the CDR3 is TGTGCCAGTAGCCCCTACCTTCAGCCCCAGCATTTT. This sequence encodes CASSPYLQPQHF.

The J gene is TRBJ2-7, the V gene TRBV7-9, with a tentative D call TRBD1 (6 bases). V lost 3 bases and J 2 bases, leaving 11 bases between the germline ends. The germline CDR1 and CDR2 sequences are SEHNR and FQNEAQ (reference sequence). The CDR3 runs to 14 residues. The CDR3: CASSFQGSAYEQYF. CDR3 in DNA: TGTGCCAGCAGCTTTCAGGGGTCGGCCTACGAGCAGTACTTC. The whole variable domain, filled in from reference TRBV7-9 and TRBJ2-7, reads DTGVSQNPRHKITKRGQNVTFRCDPISEHNRLYWYRQTLGQGPEFLTYFQNEAQLEKSRLLSDRFSAERPKGSFSTLEIQRTEQGDSAMYLCASSFQGSAYEQYFGPGTRLTVT.

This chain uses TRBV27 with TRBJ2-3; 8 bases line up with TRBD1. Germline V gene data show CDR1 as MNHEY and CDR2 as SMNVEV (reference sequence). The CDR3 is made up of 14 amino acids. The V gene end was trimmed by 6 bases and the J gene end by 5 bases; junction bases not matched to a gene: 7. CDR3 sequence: CASSPGQGLDTQYF. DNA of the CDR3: TGTGCCAGCAGCCCAGGACAGGGACTAGATACGCAGTATTTT.

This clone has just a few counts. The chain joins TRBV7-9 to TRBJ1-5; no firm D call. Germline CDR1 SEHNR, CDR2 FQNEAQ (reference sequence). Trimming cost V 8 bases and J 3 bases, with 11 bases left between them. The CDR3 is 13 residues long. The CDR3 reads CASAGRDNQPQHF. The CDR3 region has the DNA TGTGCCAGCGCCGGGAGGGACAATCAGCCCCAGCATTTT.

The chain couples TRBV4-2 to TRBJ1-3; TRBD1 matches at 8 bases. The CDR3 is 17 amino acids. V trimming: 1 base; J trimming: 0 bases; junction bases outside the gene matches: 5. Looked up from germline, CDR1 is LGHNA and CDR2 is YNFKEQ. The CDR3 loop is CASSQVRQGHSGNTIYF. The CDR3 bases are TGTGCCAGCAGCCAAGTGAGACAGGGGCACTCTGGAAACACCATATATTTT.

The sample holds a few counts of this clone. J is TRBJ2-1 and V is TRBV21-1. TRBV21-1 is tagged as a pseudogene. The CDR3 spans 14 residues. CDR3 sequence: CASGTHDSYNEQFF. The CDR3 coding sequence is TGTGCCAGCGGGACGCATGACTCCTACAATGAGCAGTTCTTC.

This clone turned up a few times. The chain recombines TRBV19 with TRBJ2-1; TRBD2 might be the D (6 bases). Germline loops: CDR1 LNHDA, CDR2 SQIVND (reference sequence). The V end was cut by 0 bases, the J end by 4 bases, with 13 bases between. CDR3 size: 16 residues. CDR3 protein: CASSIDRAGIYNEQFF. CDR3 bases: TGTGCCAGTAGTATAGATAGGGCGGGGATTTACAATGAGCAGTTCTTC. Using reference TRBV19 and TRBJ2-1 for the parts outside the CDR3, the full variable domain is DGGITQSPKYLFRKEGQNVTLSCEQNLNHDAMYWYRQDPGQGLRLIYYSQIVNDFQKGDIAEGYSVSREKKESFPLTVTSAQKNPTAFYLCASSIDRAGIYNEQFFGPGTRLTVL.

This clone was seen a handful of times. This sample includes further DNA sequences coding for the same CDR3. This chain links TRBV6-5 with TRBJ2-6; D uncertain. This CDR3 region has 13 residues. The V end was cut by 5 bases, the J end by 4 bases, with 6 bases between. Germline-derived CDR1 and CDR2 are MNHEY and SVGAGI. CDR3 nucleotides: TGTGCCAGCAGTCCTCCCGGGGCCAACGTCCTGACTTTC. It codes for CASSPPGANVLTF.